Presented here are 23 T cell receptor beta chains from one specimen sequenced in a study of T cell changes during pregnancy in multiple sclerosis. Sequencing was performed with immunoSEQ multiplex PCR; in TCRdb, only in-frame clones are kept and a portion is missing. The sample contains 55,000 to 70,000 clones, more than 75% of which appear only once. The sample in question was peripheral blood, obtained in the third trimester of pregnancy. All receptors derive from a female donor in good health, enrolled as a control in a pregnancy study.

This clone was picked up a small number of times. The chain has TRBV5-4 and TRBJ2-5; D is unclear. This CDR3 spans 12 amino acids. CDR1 is SGHNT, CDR2 YYREEE, per germline (reference sequence). V lost 1 base, J lost 6 bases, and 7 bases lay in between. DNA of the CDR3: TGTGCCAGCAGCTTGACGGGTCAGACCCAGTACTTC. Protein product: CASSLTGQTQYF. The variable domain in full, with the rest retrieved from reference TRBV5-4 and TRBJ2-5, is ETGVTQSPTHLIKTRGQQVTLRCSSQSGHNTVSWYQQALGQGPQFIFQYYREEENGRGNFPPRFSGLQFPNYSSELNVNALELDDSALYLCASSLTGQTQYFGPGTRLLVL.

This chain links TRBV7-2 with TRBJ2-5; D is possibly TRBD2 (6 bases). Per germline, CDR1 SGHTA and CDR2 FQGNSA. V gave up 1 base and J gave up 4 bases, with 10 bases separating them. The CDR3 loop spans 14 amino acids. In DNA form, the CDR3 reads TGTGCCAGCAGCTTAGTTAGGGAGGCAGAGACCCAGTACTTC. It codes for CASSLVREAETQYF.

This rearrangement joins TRBV29-1 to TRBJ2-1; TRBD1 matches at 9 bases. This CDR3 contains 15 residues. The trim removed 7 bases at V and 0 bases at J, leaving 7 bases unmatched. The germline CDR1 and CDR2 sequences are SQVTM and ANQGSEA. The CDR3 reads CSAGQGLISYNEQFF. The CDR3 DNA is TGCAGCGCGGGACAGGGCCTGATCTCCTACAATGAGCAGTTCTTC.

The chain links TRBV7-2 to TRBJ1-5; D not resolved. The CDR3 has 13 residues. CDR1 is SGHTA, CDR2 FQGNSA, per germline. V was cut by 2 bases and J by 4 bases, with 6 bases left in between. The CDR3 region is CASSLPGNQPQHF. The CDR3 DNA sequence: TGTGCCAGCAGCTTACCAGGAAATCAGCCCCAGCATTTT. The full variable domain, completed using reference TRBV7-2 and TRBJ1-5, is GAGVSQSPSNKVTEKGKDVELRCDPISGHTALYWYRQSLGQGLEFLIYFQGNSAPDKSGLPSDRFSAERTGGSVSTLTIQRTQQEDSAVYLCASSLPGNQPQHFGDGTRLSIL.

The chain combines TRBV27 with TRBJ2-1; 10 nucleotides line up with TRBD1. The germline V gene has CDR1 MNHEY and CDR2 SMNVEV (reference sequence). The CDR3 runs to 15 residues. Trimming removed 2 bases from V and 4 bases from J; junction bases left unmatched: 2. The CDR3 region has the DNA TGTGCCAGCAGTTTAAGACAGGGGGCTTACAATGAGCAGTTCTTC. Protein: CASSLRQGAYNEQFF.

This chain uses TRBV7-9 with TRBJ1-2, with a weak D call TRBD1 (5 bases). V was shortened by 1 base and J by 4 bases, with 7 bases between the two germline ends. Germline values: CDR1 SEHNR, CDR2 FQNEAQ (reference sequence). This CDR3 comprises 13 residues. The CDR3 coding sequence is TGTGCCAGCAGCTTAGGACAGACCTATGGCTACACCTTC. Its protein product is CASSLGQTYGYTF.

This chain connects TRBV6-5 to TRBJ1-1; no reliable D call. Trimming stripped 5 bases from V and 1 base from J, with 8 bases between. CDR1 and CDR2 from the germline V gene are MNHEY and SVGAGI. CDR3 length: 13 amino acids. The CDR3: CASSERGNTEAFF. The CDR3 DNA reads as TGTGCCAGCAGTGAACGAGGGAACACTGAAGCTTTCTTT.

This chain connects TRBV27 to TRBJ2-2; D possibly corresponds to TRBD1 (6 bases). CDR3 size: 14 residues. V lost 8 bases and J lost 7, with 17 bases in between. Per the germline V gene, CDR1 is MNHEY and CDR2 is SMNVEV (reference sequence). CDR3 nucleotide sequence: TGTGCCAGCGGGGGTGGGGGCGCGGTCGGGGAGCTGTTTTTT. Encoded protein: CASGGGGAVGELFF.

This chain joins TRBV28 and TRBJ1-1; D is unclear. V lost 2 bases and J lost 5, with 9 bases in between. The CDR3 runs to 13 residues. CDR1 MDHEN and CDR2 SYDVKM come from the germline V gene. CDR3 in DNA: TGTGCCAGCAGTTTAGGCGGAAAGACTGAAGCTTTCTTT. This codes for CASSLGGKTEAFF.

This chain connects TRBV6-5 to TRBJ1-2, with TRBD1 matching 7 bases. With 5 bases clipped from V and 6 bases from J, the junction kept 6 bases outside the gene matches. The CDR3 contains 13 residues. The V gene's germline CDR1 is MNHEY and CDR2 SVGAGI. The CDR3 sequence is CASSARTGHGYTF. The CDR3 DNA sequence: TGTGCCAGCAGTGCGAGGACAGGTCATGGCTACACCTTC.

The genes are TRBV28 and TRBJ1-4, with 9 bases identical to TRBD1. The J segment lost 3 bases and the V segment lost 5 bases, leaving 7 bases of the junction unmatched. The CDR3 consists of 16 residues. Germline V lookup: CDR1 MDHEN, CDR2 SYDVKM. CDR3 bases: TGTGCCAGCAGTCAGGGCGGGACAGGGTCTAATGAAAAACTGTTTTTT. Translating gives CASSQGGTGSNEKLFF.

The rearrangement joins TRBV7-9 to TRBJ1-6; 7 positions match TRBD1. This CDR3 has 17 amino acids. The germline gives CDR1 SEHNR, CDR2 FQNEAQ (reference sequence). V lost 5 bases to trimming and J lost 0 bases; unmatched junction nucleotides: 7. The DNA of the CDR3 is TGTGCCAGCAGCCCAACGACAGGGAACTCCTATAATTCACCCCTCCACTTT. This encodes CASSPTTGNSYNSPLHF.

The gene calls are TRBV6-5 and TRBJ1-1; no firm D call. Germline values: CDR1 MNHEY, CDR2 SVGAGI. Trimming shortened V by 2 bases and J by 7 bases, and 5 bases separated the two germline ends. The CDR3 spans 11 residues. The DNA of the CDR3 is TGTGCCAGCAGTTACCGGGGTGAAGCTTTCTTT. It is translated as CASSYRGEAFF.

The CDR3 reads CASSKQEGNTEAFF. The CDR3 bases are TGTGCCAGTAGTAAACAGGAGGGAAACACTGAAGCTTTCTTT. This chain uses TRBV19 with TRBJ1-1; tentatively, D is TRBD1 (5 bases). The CDR3 consists of 14 residues. Deletions cut 4 bases from V and 2 bases from J, with 11 bases between. Germline V gene sequence: CDR1 LNHDA, CDR2 SQIVND (reference sequence).

The V gene is TRBV5-6, the J gene TRBJ2-7, with D possibly matching TRBD1 (6 bases). Germline assignment: CDR1 SGHDT and CDR2 YYEEEE. The CDR3 contains 14 residues. Trimming took 5 bases from V and 2 from J, leaving 14 bases between them. CDR3 residues: CASRGSGEAYEQYF. CDR3 nucleotides: TGTGCCAGCAGAGGGTCAGGGGAAGCCTACGAGCAGTACTTC.

The V and J genes are TRBV19 and TRBJ1-1; D perhaps matches TRBD1 (5 bases). The CDR3 totals 15 residues. Germline lookup yields CDR1 LNHDA and CDR2 SQIVND (reference sequence). V lost 4 bases to trimming and J lost 2 bases, with 14 bases between them. This CDR3 reads CASSRAGDFNTEAFF. The CDR3 DNA reads as TGTGCCAGTAGTAGGGCTGGGGACTTCAACACTGAAGCTTTCTTT.

This clone turned up a few times. The chain has TRBV7-9 and TRBJ2-3, with a tentative D call TRBD1 (5 bases). The length of the CDR3 is 13 residues. Looked up from germline, CDR1 is SEHNR and CDR2 is FQNEAQ (reference sequence). Trimming left V 5 bases short and J 4 bases short, with 10 bases between. The CDR3 region has the DNA TGTGCCAGCAGCCCTAGGGGCCCAGATACGCAGTATTTT. Translating gives CASSPRGPDTQYF.

J is TRBJ1-1 and V is TRBV30; 7 bases fit TRBD1. Germline V gives CDR1 GTSNPN, CDR2 SVGIG (reference sequence). CDR3 length equals 11 residues. V shed 1 base and J 11 bases; nucleotides not matched to a gene: 4. Here the CDR3 DNA reads TGTGCCTGGAGTGACCGACAGGGTGCTTTCTTT. Protein sequence: CAWSDRQGAFF.

V is TRBV4-3 and J is TRBJ2-3; perhaps TRBD1 as D (7 bases). The CDR3 consists of 15 residues. Germline V gene data show CDR1 as LGHNA and CDR2 as YSLEER. Deletions cut 8 bases from V and 1 base from J, with 16 bases between. The CDR3 is CASGRTGGGTDTQYF. DNA for the CDR3: TGCGCCAGCGGCAGGACAGGCGGGGGCACAGATACGCAGTATTTT.

This chain links TRBV7-2 with TRBJ1-2, with D uncertain. Germline CDR1 reads SGHTA; CDR2 reads FQGNSA. V was trimmed by 1 base and J by 4 bases, leaving 10 bases between them. This CDR3 contains 14 residues. The CDR3 loop is CASSLGLESYGYTF. CDR3 bases: TGTGCCAGCAGCTTAGGTCTCGAGTCCTATGGCTACACCTTC.

V usage is TRBV7-9 and J usage is TRBJ2-5; perhaps TRBD2 as D (6 bases). This CDR3 is 14 amino acids long. V was shortened by 5 bases and J by 2 bases, with 12 bases between the two germline ends. Germline lookup yields CDR1 SEHNR and CDR2 FQNEAQ (reference sequence). The CDR3 nucleotides read TGTGCCAGCAGCCGCCGACTAGATCAAGAGACCCAGTACTTC. Translating it yields CASSRRLDQETQYF.

J is TRBJ1-6 and V is TRBV30, with TRBD1 as a possible D gene (5 bases). Between the trimmed V and J ends, which lost 2 bases and 6 bases, there was a span of 8 bases. CDR3 length: 13 residues. Germline V CDR1 and CDR2: GTSNPN, SVGIG (reference sequence). CDR3 in amino acids: CAWSFQGNSPLHF. CDR3 coding DNA: TGTGCCTGGAGTTTCCAGGGTAATTCACCCCTCCACTTT.

V usage is TRBV6-6 and J usage is TRBJ2-5; 12 bases are shared with TRBD2. The CDR3 covers 13 residues. CDR1 and CDR2 (germline): MNHNY, SVGAGI (reference sequence). V lost 6 bases and J lost 13; bases outside the gene matches: 9. CDR3 bases: TGTGCCAGCAGATCTAGCGGGGGGGCCAACGTGTACTTC. Amino acids: CASRSSGGANVYF.